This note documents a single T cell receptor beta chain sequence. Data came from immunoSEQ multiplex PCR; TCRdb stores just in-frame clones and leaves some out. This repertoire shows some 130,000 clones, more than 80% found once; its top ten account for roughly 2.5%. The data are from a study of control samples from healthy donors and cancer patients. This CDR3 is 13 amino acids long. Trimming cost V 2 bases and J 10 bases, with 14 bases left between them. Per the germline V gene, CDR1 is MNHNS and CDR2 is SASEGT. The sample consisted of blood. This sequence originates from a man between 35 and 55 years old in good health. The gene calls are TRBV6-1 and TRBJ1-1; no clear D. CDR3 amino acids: CASSERGFVGAFF. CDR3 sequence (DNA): TGTGCCAGCAGTGAACGAGGGTTTGTAGGAGCTTTCTTT.